What follows are 31 T cell receptor beta chains derived from one specimen sequenced in a study of OX40 agonist ivuxolimab in advanced cancers. Data came from immunoSEQ multiplex PCR; TCRdb stores just in-frame clones and leaves some out. The data contain some 95,000 clones, 90% to 95% of them singletons. The sequences come from CD4+ or CD8+ T cells sorted from blood, collected in a trial of the OX40 agonist ivuxolimab. All receptors derive from an adult with an advanced solid tumor such as melanoma, head and neck, liver or kidney cancer.

The gene calls are TRBV6-4 and TRBJ2-1, with 13 bases lining up with TRBD2. The CDR3 has 17 amino acids. V was clipped by 5 bases and J by 6 bases; unmatched bases: 10. The germline CDR1 and CDR2 sequences are MRHNA and SNTAGT. The CDR3 DNA is TGTGCCAGCAGTCGCGGACTAGCGGGAGTATCGGGCAATGAGCAGTTCTTC. Translating it yields CASSRGLAGVSGNEQFF.

The chain combines TRBV30 with TRBJ2-2, with D possibly matching TRBD1 (6 bases). The germline V gene has CDR1 GTSNPN and CDR2 SVGIG (reference sequence). The CDR3 spans 15 residues. V was pared by 2 bases and J by 1 base, with 11 bases between. DNA for the CDR3: TGTGCCTGGAGTTCTATGACAGGGAACACCGGGGAGCTGTTTTTT. Protein sequence: CAWSSMTGNTGELFF.

CDR3 region: CASSVIPAGGAGTGELFF. DNA of the CDR3: TGTGCCAGCAGCGTAATTCCCGCAGGGGGCGCGGGCACCGGGGAGCTGTTTTTT. This sequence joins TRBV9 and TRBJ2-2; 8 bases are a match to TRBD1. The CDR3 spans 18 residues. Germline CDR1 and CDR2: SGDLS and YYNGEE. The junction had 12 bases not matched to a gene; V was cut back by 1 base and J by 4 bases. Full variable domain (rest looked up from reference TRBV9 and TRBJ2-2): DSGVTQTPKHLITATGQRVTLRCSPRSGDLSVYWYQQSLDQGLQFLIQYYNGEERAKGNILERFSAQQFPDLHSELNLSSLELGDSALYFCASSVIPAGGAGTGELFFGEGSRLTVL.

This chain joins TRBV10-1 and TRBJ1-1; D gene ambiguous. Per the germline V gene, CDR1 is WNHNN and CDR2 is SYGVQD (reference sequence). The CDR3 extends over 13 amino acids. V was cut by 3 bases and J by 0 bases, with 5 bases left in between. CDR3 nucleotide sequence: TGCGCCAGCAGTGACCGAATGAACACTGAAGCTTTCTTT. It specifies CASSDRMNTEAFF.

This clone was counted a single time. V is TRBV19 and J is TRBJ1-5; D might be TRBD1 (5 bases). Trimming removed 2 bases from V and 6 bases from J, with 11 bases in between. From germline, CDR1 is LNHDA and CDR2 SQIVND (reference sequence). This CDR3 comprises 14 residues. In DNA form, the CDR3 reads TGTGCCAGTAGTATATTTGCAGGGCGTCAGCCCCAGCATTTT. Translated: CASSIFAGRQPQHF.

This chain joins TRBV6-5 and TRBJ1-1; the D is unclear. The germline V and J ends were trimmed by 7 bases and 7 bases, with 13 bases remaining between them. CDR3 size: 12 residues. Germline-derived CDR1 and CDR2 are MNHEY and SVGAGI. CDR3 sequence: CASMEVGYEAFF. CDR3 DNA: TGTGCCAGCATGGAGGTTGGGTATGAAGCTTTCTTT.

Here the CDR3 reads CASSEEGQGYNEQFF. The CDR3, as DNA: TGTGCCAGCAGTGAAGAGGGACAGGGCTACAATGAGCAGTTCTTC. The chain carries TRBV2 and TRBJ2-1; 9 bases line up with TRBD1. This CDR3 is built from 15 residues. Per germline, CDR1 SNHLY and CDR2 FYNNEI. V lost 1 base, J lost 3 bases, and 1 base stayed unmatched.

This chain joins TRBV5-4 and TRBJ2-5; 7 positions agree with TRBD2. Trimming at V came to 2 bases and at J to 4 bases, leaving 8 bases not matched to a gene. The CDR3 is made up of 15 amino acids. CDR1 SGHNT and CDR2 YYREEE come from the germline V gene (reference sequence). CDR3 protein: CASSLRKRGGETQYF. CDR3 nucleotide sequence: TGTGCCAGCAGCTTACGTAAGCGGGGAGGAGAGACCCAGTACTTC.

The V and J genes are TRBV6-4 and TRBJ2-3, with TRBD2 identical over 9 bases. Germline assignment: CDR1 MRHNA and CDR2 SNTAGT. This CDR3 contains 13 residues. V dropped 6 bases and J dropped 6; count of bases not matched to a gene: 4. The CDR3 loop is CASSRGGADTQYF. The CDR3 bases are TGTGCCAGCAGCCGCGGGGGGGCGGATACGCAGTATTTT.

The rearrangement uses TRBV6-6 and TRBJ1-6; the match to TRBD1 covers 7 bases. The ends lost 5 bases at V and 13 bases at J; junction bases unmatched: 14. CDR3 length equals 15 residues. Germline assignment: CDR1 MNHNY and CDR2 SVGAGI (reference sequence). CDR3 protein: CASSQTGPPLAPLHF. The CDR3 DNA reads TGTGCCAGCAGTCAGACAGGGCCCCCGCTGGCGCCCCTCCACTTT.

J is TRBJ2-3 and V is TRBV5-1; D not resolved. Germline CDR1 and CDR2: SGHRS and YFSETQ. This CDR3 has 15 residues. Trimming cost V 4 bases and J 5 bases, with 17 bases left between them. CDR3 nucleotides: TGCGCCAGCAGCCAGGACGGATTAAGTGGAGATACGCAGTATTTT. This sequence encodes CASSQDGLSGDTQYF.

This clone showed up just once. This chain uses TRBV4-1 with TRBJ2-5, with D hard to call. Germline-derived CDR1 and CDR2 are MGHRA and YSYEKL. Trimming removed 5 bases from V and 5 bases from J, with 15 bases in between. This CDR3 has 14 amino acids. This CDR3 reads CASSYGRDGETQYF. The CDR3 DNA is TGCGCCAGCAGCTACGGCCGAGATGGGGAGACCCAGTACTTC.

V usage is TRBV7-9 and J usage is TRBJ2-7; D remains unclear. The germline CDR1 and CDR2 sequences are SEHNR and FQNEAQ (reference sequence). The germline V and J ends were trimmed by 5 bases and 6 bases, with 11 bases remaining between them. The CDR3 contains 12 residues. The CDR3 nucleotides are TGTGCCAGCAGCAACCAGGTTGGCGAGCAGTACTTC. Protein: CASSNQVGEQYF. The full variable domain, completed using reference TRBV7-9 and TRBJ2-7, is DTGVSQNPRHKITKRGQNVTFRCDPISEHNRLYWYRQTLGQGPEFLTYFQNEAQLEKSRLLSDRFSAERPKGSFSTLEIQRTEQGDSAMYLCASSNQVGEQYFGPGTRLTVT.

V usage is TRBV19 and J usage is TRBJ2-7; D is undetermined. The germline V and J ends were trimmed by 3 bases and 4 bases, with 13 bases remaining between them. The CDR3 is 14 residues long. In germline, CDR1 is LNHDA, CDR2 SQIVND (reference sequence). In nucleotides, the CDR3 is TGTGCCAGTAGTATTGAGAACAAGGAGTACGAGCAGTACTTC. Its translation is CASSIENKEYEQYF.

The CDR3: CASSLQGGYNEQFF. The CDR3 DNA reads as TGTGCCAGCTCACTACAGGGAGGGTACAATGAGCAGTTCTTC. The chain uses TRBV18 and TRBJ2-1; a weak D match, TRBD2 (7 bases). Per the germline V gene, CDR1 is KGHSH and CDR2 is LQKENI. The V end lost 4 bases, the J end lost 4 bases, and 11 bases lay between the germline ends. CDR3 length: 14 amino acids.

The CDR3: CATSTGPTGELFF. The CDR3 DNA follows: TGTGCCACCAGCACAGGGCCCACCGGGGAGCTGTTTTTT. This rearrangement joins TRBV15 to TRBJ2-2; TRBD1 is a possible D gene (5 bases). The CDR3 has 13 amino acids. Trimming stripped 4 bases from V and 4 bases from J, with 7 bases between. Germline V lookup: CDR1 LNHNV, CDR2 YYDKDF (reference sequence).

The chain joins TRBV5-1 to TRBJ2-5; 11 bases line up with TRBD2. J gave up 3 bases and V 0 bases, and 4 bases lay outside the gene matches. Germline V gene sequence: CDR1 SGHRS, CDR2 YFSETQ. The CDR3 extends over 16 amino acids. CDR3 loop: CASSLGGLAGKETQYF. CDR3 coding DNA: TGCGCCAGCAGCTTGGGAGGACTAGCGGGTAAAGAGACCCAGTACTTC. The variable domain in full, with the rest retrieved from reference TRBV5-1 and TRBJ2-5, is KAGVTQTPRYLIKTRGQQVTLSCSPISGHRSVSWYQQTPGQGLQFLFEYFSETQRNKGNFPGRFSGRQFSNSRSEMNVSTLELGDSALYLCASSLGGLAGKETQYFGPGTRLLVL.

This chain uses TRBV10-3 with TRBJ2-5, with a tentative D call TRBD1 (5 bases). V was trimmed by 8 bases and J by 2 bases, leaving 9 bases between them. CDR1 and CDR2 (germline): ENHRY, SYGVKD. The CDR3 is made up of 12 amino acids. CDR3 in amino acids: CAISRDQETQYF. CDR3 DNA sequence: TGTGCCATCTCCAGGGATCAAGAGACCCAGTACTTC.

In this sample, this clone turned up a few times. The chain couples TRBV11-3 to TRBJ2-3; 7 bases are shared with TRBD2. The germline V gene encodes CDR1 SGHNT and CDR2 YENEEA. V lost 5 bases and J lost 11; bases outside the gene matches: 13. The CDR3 loop spans 14 amino acids. The CDR3 region has the DNA TGTGCCAGCAGCCCCTCGGGGGACTACTCTCAGCAGTATTTT. The encoded protein is CASSPSGDYSQQYF.

The chain combines TRBV14 with TRBJ2-6, with a tentative D call TRBD1 (6 bases). Germline CDR1 is SGHDN and CDR2 is FVKESK. Trimming took off 4 bases at V and 3 bases at J, with 7 bases between the two ends. The CDR3 is 14 amino acids. The CDR3 sequence: CASSRTDGANVLTF. CDR3 in DNA: TGTGCCAGCAGCCGGACAGATGGGGCCAACGTCCTGACTTTC.

This clone has more than one count but fewer than ten. This sequence joins TRBV6-6 and TRBJ1-1; a weak D match, TRBD1 (5 bases). The CDR3 sequence is 11 residues long. Germline values: CDR1 MNHNY, CDR2 SVGAGI (reference sequence). With 7 bases removed from V and 8 bases from J, the gap between germline ends came to 11 bases. CDR3 region: CASNQPGEAFF. The CDR3 DNA sequence: TGTGCCAGCAACCAACCAGGGGAAGCTTTCTTT.

The sample holds one count of this clone. J is TRBJ2-6 and V is TRBV19; D is perhaps TRBD2 (6 bases). Looked up from germline, CDR1 is LNHDA and CDR2 is SQIVND (reference sequence). The CDR3 runs to 19 residues. Trimming pared 0 bases from V and 0 bases from J, leaving 15 bases between. The chain's CDR3 is CASSIDSGSGSSGANVLTF. The CDR3 coding sequence is TGTGCCAGTAGTATAGATAGCGGCAGCGGAAGCTCTGGGGCCAACGTCCTGACTTTC. Full variable domain (remainder filled in from reference TRBV19 and TRBJ2-6): DGGITQSPKYLFRKEGQNVTLSCEQNLNHDAMYWYRQDPGQGLRLIYYSQIVNDFQKGDIAEGYSVSREKKESFPLTVTSAQKNPTAFYLCASSIDSGSGSSGANVLTFGAGSRLTVL.

Only one count was recorded for this clone. The genes are TRBV5-4 and TRBJ1-5; no clear D. Germline values: CDR1 SGHNT, CDR2 YYREEE (reference sequence). Deletions cut 4 bases from V and 6 bases from J, with 17 bases between. This CDR3 contains 15 residues. CDR3: CASSQRMAVGQPQHF. The CDR3 nucleotides are TGTGCCAGCAGCCAACGAATGGCCGTCGGTCAGCCCCAGCATTTT.

The V call is TRBV6-1, the J call TRBJ2-3; D is undetermined. Trimming shortened V by 7 bases and J by 5 bases, and 19 bases separated the two germline ends. This CDR3 region has 15 residues. CDR1 is MNHNS, CDR2 SASEGT, per germline. The CDR3 coding sequence is TGTGCCAGCACCAAGGGTGGGCCTCCGGGAGATACGCAGTATTTT. Its protein product is CASTKGGPPGDTQYF.

Ten or more counts support this clone. The chain links TRBV5-1 to TRBJ1-6; possibly TRBD1 for D (5 bases). The CDR3 spans 13 residues. Deletions cut 3 bases from V and 8 bases from J, with 9 bases between. In germline, CDR1 is SGHRS, CDR2 YFSETQ. The CDR3 DNA reads as TGCGCCAGCAGCTGGGACCCGTATTCACCCCTCCACTTT. It encodes CASSWDPYSPLHF.

The chain has TRBV6-5 and TRBJ2-7; tentatively, D is TRBD1 (5 bases). Germline V lookup: CDR1 MNHEY, CDR2 SVGAGI. The CDR3 has 14 amino acids. V was cut by 5 bases and J by 1 base, with 12 bases left in between. In DNA, the CDR3 is TGTGCCAGCAGTAACGGACAAGGGTCCTACGAGCAGTACTTC. Protein sequence: CASSNGQGSYEQYF.

Comments on this clone: In the same sample, other DNA sequences code for this CDR3. The genes are TRBV6-5 and TRBJ1-1; D is unresolved. Trimming removed 2 bases at V and 2 bases at J, with 6 bases between. This CDR3 contains 13 residues. Germline loops: CDR1 MNHEY, CDR2 SVGAGI. CDR3 bases: TGTGCCAGCAGTTACCAAGGAAACACTGAAGCTTTCTTT. The encoded protein is CASSYQGNTEAFF.

This chain uses TRBV30 with TRBJ2-3, with 7 bases fitting TRBD1. The CDR3 consists of 12 residues. V shed 4 bases and J 4 bases; nucleotides not matched to a gene: 2. Germline values: CDR1 GTSNPN, CDR2 SVGIG (reference sequence). The CDR3 protein is CAWTQGADTQYF. The DNA of the CDR3 is TGTGCCTGGACCCAGGGGGCAGATACGCAGTATTTT.

The chain recombines TRBV5-1 with TRBJ2-5, with TRBD2 matching over 9 bases. V dropped 7 bases and J dropped 0; count of bases not matched to a gene: 7. Germline values: CDR1 SGHRS, CDR2 YFSETQ. This CDR3 comprises 15 residues. The CDR3 bases are TGCGCCAGCGCCCTGACTAGCGGTTACCAAGAGACCCAGTACTTC. It specifies CASALTSGYQETQYF.

In the case of this clone: A junction end diverges from the germline sequence, so it may reflect a read error. This chain connects TRBV19 to TRBJ2-1, with D tentatively TRBD1 (6 bases). There are 15 residues in the CDR3. The germline V gene encodes CDR1 LNHDA and CDR2 SQIVND (reference sequence). The CDR3 nucleotides read TGTGCCAGTAGCATGGATCGGTGGGGACACAACGAGCAGTTCTTC. It encodes CASSMDRWGHNEQFF.

A single count supports this clone. V gene TRBV27 combines with J gene TRBJ1-2; possible D gene TRBD1, 5 bases. This CDR3 is 14 amino acids long. The V gene lost 3 bases and the J gene lost 4 bases, with 12 bases spanning the gap. Germline CDR1 and CDR2: MNHEY and SMNVEV (reference sequence). CDR3 sequence (DNA): TGTGCCAGCAGTTTCACGGGACGGCTCTATGGCTACACCTTC. Protein: CASSFTGRLYGYTF.